Sequencing of this T cell receptor (beta chain) was carried out in a study of early T cells in non-severe SARS-CoV-2 infection. The TCR library protocol was used to attach unique molecular identifiers. These identifiers were attached to individual cDNA molecules. TCRdb reprocessed the 5' RACE reads via MiXCR and lists one record per CDR3 protein. The sample has some 77,000 distinct CDR3 sequences; 12% are singletons. The V end was cut by 0 bases, the J end by 9 bases, with 21 bases between. This CDR3 is built from 17 residues. Germline assignment: CDR1 LGHNA and CDR2 YNFKEQ. The TCR originated in an adult who was a healthcare worker with PCR-confirmed SARS-CoV-2 infection or an uninfected control (not recorded which). The donor label of this sample is uncertain. The chain uses TRBV4-2 and TRBJ2-1, with D maybe TRBD2 (5 bases). The specimen comprised whole blood, sampled at baseline. Here the CDR3 reads CASSQDYASVGVSEQFF. CDR3 nucleotides: TGTGCCAGCAGCCAAGATTACGCCAGCGTCGGGGTCAGTGAGCAGTTCTTC.